The 30 T cell receptor beta chains listed next were all sequenced from one sample in a study of T cell responses to AZD1222 COVID-19 vaccine. Produced via immunoSEQ multiplex PCR; TCRdb's table is partial and in-frame only. The table shows 90,000 to 150,000 clones, with 85% to 90% occurring only once. The sample here was peripheral blood, taken on day 0 of AZD1222 vaccination. These receptors all come from an adult in good health.

This chain connects TRBV28 to TRBJ1-1; perhaps TRBD1 as D (5 bases). With 5 bases removed from V and 6 bases from J, the gap between germline ends came to 13 bases. CDR3 size: 13 residues. The germline CDR1 and CDR2 sequences are MDHEN and SYDVKM. Here the CDR3 reads CASSGGTRAEAFF. The CDR3 nucleotides are TGTGCCAGCAGTGGAGGGACGCGAGCTGAAGCTTTCTTT.

J is TRBJ1-1 and V is TRBV5-6; no clear D gene. V gave up 2 bases and J gave up 4 bases, with 12 bases separating them. Germline CDR1 is SGHDT and CDR2 is YYEEEE. This CDR3 spans 14 amino acids. The CDR3 reads CASSFGGWSTEAFF. Here the CDR3 DNA reads TGTGCCAGCAGCTTTGGTGGGTGGAGCACTGAAGCTTTCTTT.

The V and J genes are TRBV30 and TRBJ1-1; D gene uncertain. This CDR3 has 13 amino acids. The germline CDR1 and CDR2 sequences are GTSNPN and SVGIG (reference sequence). V lost 0 bases, J lost 1 base, and 6 bases lay in between. The chain's CDR3 is CAWSVERNTEAFF. CDR3 bases: TGTGCCTGGAGTGTTGAAAGGAACACTGAAGCTTTCTTT. Variable domain in full (rest from reference TRBV30 and TRBJ1-1): SQTIHQWPATLVQPVGSPLSLECTVEGTSNPNLYWYRQAAGRGLQLLFYSVGIGQISSEVPQNLSASRPQDRQFILSSKKLLLSDSGFYLCAWSVERNTEAFFGQGTRLTVV.

The chain is built from TRBV6-5 and TRBJ2-7; TRBD2 agrees at 10 bases. Germline V lookup: CDR1 MNHEY, CDR2 SVGAGI. V lost 6 bases, J lost 2 bases, and 7 bases stayed unmatched. This CDR3 is built from 15 residues. Here the CDR3 DNA reads TGTGCCAGCAGCAGGACTAGCGGAAGTCCCTACGAGCAGTACTTC. Translation gives CASSRTSGSPYEQYF.

The chain couples TRBV12-3 or TRBV12-4 to TRBJ2-2; no firm D call. This CDR3 is built from 12 residues. V shed 6 bases and J shed 7 bases, with 9 bases lying between them. The DNA for the CDR3 is TGTGCCAGCAGCCGCCGAATCGGGGAGCTGTTTTTT. It translates to CASSRRIGELFF.

The J gene is TRBJ1-2, the V gene TRBV2; 8 bases agree with TRBD1. The CDR3 has 14 amino acids. Per germline, CDR1 SNHLY and CDR2 FYNNEI. V was clipped by 6 bases and J by 8 bases; unmatched bases: 11. The CDR3 loop is CASRKDRDLGGYTF. As DNA, the CDR3 is TGTGCCAGCAGAAAGGACAGGGATTTGGGGGGCTACACCTTC.

This chain joins TRBV29-1 and TRBJ2-3; D unclear. Trimming pared 4 bases from V and 1 base from J, leaving 6 bases between. The CDR3 spans 12 residues. Germline lookup yields CDR1 SQVTM and CDR2 ANQGSEA. The DNA of the CDR3 is TGCAGCGTTGCTGACGGCACAGATACGCAGTATTTT. This translates into CSVADGTDTQYF.

This chain joins TRBV6-5 and TRBJ2-5, with D possibly TRBD2 on 5 matching bases. V was cut by 2 bases and J by 5 bases, with 15 bases left in between. The CDR3 spans 15 residues. Germline assignment: CDR1 MNHEY and CDR2 SVGAGI. The CDR3 loop is CASSYQVSGIETQYF. The CDR3 region has the DNA TGTGCCAGCAGTTACCAGGTGTCGGGGATCGAGACCCAGTACTTC.

V usage is TRBV5-4 and J usage is TRBJ2-7; D not certain. V was shortened by 4 bases and J by 3 bases, with 5 bases between the two germline ends. There are 11 residues in the CDR3. CDR1 SGHNT and CDR2 YYREEE come from the germline V gene (reference sequence). CDR3 in DNA: TGTGCCAGCAGCCTTTACTACGAGCAGTACTTC. This sequence encodes CASSLYYEQYF.

The count of this clone is one. The CDR3 DNA sequence: TGTGCCAGCAGCCTCGACAGGAGCTTACTTGGCTACACCTTC. This encodes CASSLDRSLLGYTF. The J gene is TRBJ1-2, the V gene TRBV6-5; D might be TRBD1 (6 bases). The CDR3 length is 14 residues. Germline V gene lookup returns CDR1 MNHEY and CDR2 SVGAGI. V dropped 6 bases and J dropped 7 bases, with 18 bases sitting between them.

The chain couples TRBV30 to TRBJ1-6, with a possible D match to TRBD1 (5 bases). The CDR3 totals 13 residues. V was pared by 3 bases and J by 5 bases, with 8 bases between. The germline gives CDR1 GTSNPN, CDR2 SVGIG (reference sequence). In DNA, the CDR3 is TGTGCCTGGAGCCCGGGACATAATTCACCCCTCCACTTT. Its protein is CAWSPGHNSPLHF.

This sequence joins TRBV18 and TRBJ1-2; no clear D gene. The CDR3 extends over 13 amino acids. The germline V gene encodes CDR1 KGHSH and CDR2 LQKENI. V lost 6 bases and J lost 8, with 16 bases in between. CDR3 sequence reads: CASSRGPLRGYTF. For the CDR3, the DNA is TGTGCCAGCTCTCGCGGACCGCTCAGAGGCTACACCTTC. The whole variable domain, remainder taken from reference TRBV18 and TRBJ1-2, is NAGVMQNPRHLVRRRGQEARLRCSPMKGHSHVYWYRQLPEEGLKFMVYLQKENIIDESGMPKERFSAEFPKEGPSILRIQQVVRGDSAAYFCASSRGPLRGYTFGSGTRLTVV.

The chain carries TRBV20-1 and TRBJ2-1; 11 bases are shared with TRBD2. The CDR3 loop spans 17 amino acids. V was pared by 3 bases and J by 2 bases, with 9 bases of the junction left unmatched. Germline CDR1 reads DFQATT; CDR2 reads SNEGSKA (reference sequence). In nucleotides, the CDR3 is TGCAGTGCTAGTGATGCGGGGACTAGCGGCGCCTACAATGAGCAGTTCTTC. Translation: CSASDAGTSGAYNEQFF.

The J gene is TRBJ1-4, the V gene TRBV30; 8 bases fit TRBD1. Germline CDR1 is GTSNPN and CDR2 is SVGIG (reference sequence). The CDR3 sequence is 15 residues long. V shed 2 bases, J shed 7 bases, and the junction held 9 bases outside the gene matches. CDR3 loop: CAWSTLDRAGEKLFF. CDR3 coding DNA: TGTGCCTGGAGTACCCTGGACAGGGCGGGTGAAAAACTGTTTTTT. The variable domain in full, with the rest retrieved from reference TRBV30 and TRBJ1-4, is SQTIHQWPATLVQPVGSPLSLECTVEGTSNPNLYWYRQAAGRGLQLLFYSVGIGQISSEVPQNLSASRPQDRQFILSSKKLLLSDSGFYLCAWSTLDRAGEKLFFGSGTQLSVL.

J is TRBJ1-1 and V is TRBV28; D perhaps matches TRBD1 (5 bases). Germline V gene sequence: CDR1 MDHEN, CDR2 SYDVKM. This CDR3 region has 14 residues. Trimming took off 6 bases at V and 4 bases at J, with 15 bases between the two ends. This CDR3 is CASRGDLRGTEAFF. The CDR3 nucleotides are TGTGCCAGCAGGGGGGACCTCCGCGGCACTGAAGCTTTCTTT.

The chain recombines TRBV7-8 with TRBJ1-5; 9 nucleotides line up with TRBD1. CDR1 is SGHVS, CDR2 FQNEAQ, per germline. V was pared by 5 bases and J by 5 bases, with 10 bases of the junction left unmatched. This CDR3 spans 16 amino acids. CDR3 in DNA: TGTGCCAGCAGCATTTCGGGACAGGGCTTGGATCAGCCCCAGCATTTT. Translation gives CASSISGQGLDQPQHF.

The genes are TRBV14 and TRBJ2-7, with D possibly matching TRBD1 (5 bases). This CDR3 has 13 residues. Germline V gives CDR1 SGHDN, CDR2 FVKESK. With 7 bases removed from V and 6 bases from J, the gap between germline ends came to 16 bases. CDR3 sequence reads: CASKAQQGIEQYF. The CDR3 DNA follows: TGTGCCAGCAAGGCCCAGCAGGGTATCGAGCAGTACTTC.

The chain joins TRBV10-2 to TRBJ2-1, with 9 bases identical to TRBD2. The V and J ends lost 4 bases and 6 bases, in that order; junction bases with no gene match: 7. This CDR3 has 15 amino acids. Germline values: CDR1 WSHSY, CDR2 SAAADI. CDR3 region: CASSVSSGMGNEQFF. For the CDR3, the DNA is TGCGCCAGCAGTGTGTCTAGCGGGATGGGCAATGAGCAGTTCTTC.

This clone was seen a single time. CDR3 nucleotides: TGTGCCAGCAGTGAACAGGGTCCAGAGCAGCCCCAGCATTTT. This sequence encodes CASSEQGPEQPQHF. J is TRBJ1-5 and V is TRBV6-1; D possibly corresponds to TRBD1 (5 bases). The germline gives CDR1 MNHNS, CDR2 SASEGT. V was clipped by 2 bases and J by 7 bases, with 12 bases between them. CDR3 length: 14 amino acids.

The chain combines TRBV3-1 (or the pseudogene TRBV3-2) with TRBJ1-1; D gene uncertain. V was clipped by 0 bases and J by 5 bases, with 7 bases between them. The CDR3 covers 13 residues. Looked up from germline, CDR1 is LGHDT and CDR2 is YNNKEL (reference sequence). The CDR3 sequence: CASSQEGITEAFF. For the CDR3, the DNA is TGTGCCAGCAGCCAAGAAGGGATTACTGAAGCTTTCTTT.

The chain employs TRBV5-1 and TRBJ2-1; D remains unclear. Trimming took off 2 bases at V and 2 bases at J, with 14 bases between the two ends. CDR1 is SGHRS and CDR2 is YFSETQ in the germline V gene. The CDR3 has 16 residues. CDR3 protein: CASSLLSPGTYNEQFF. CDR3 in DNA: TGCGCCAGCAGCTTATTGTCCCCTGGCACCTACAATGAGCAGTTCTTC.

This chain joins TRBV30 and TRBJ1-4; tentatively, D is TRBD1 (5 bases). The CDR3 is 17 residues long. Germline CDR1 and CDR2: GTSNPN and SVGIG (reference sequence). Trimming removed 6 bases from V and 14 bases from J, with 34 bases in between. In DNA, the CDR3 is TGTGCCTGCCTCCCAAAGCGTGGGGACGGATATCTGGGGTTGCTGTTTTTT. Its protein is CACLPKRGDGYLGLLFF.

The chain has TRBV7-8 and TRBJ1-2; D might be TRBD1 (5 bases). Per the germline V gene, CDR1 is SGHVS and CDR2 is FQNEAQ. The CDR3 covers 15 residues. V dropped 1 base and J dropped 2 bases, with 11 bases sitting between them. The CDR3 reads CASSLDDRPNYGYTF. CDR3 DNA sequence: TGTGCCAGCAGCTTAGATGACAGACCGAACTATGGCTACACCTTC.

The CDR3 bases are TGTGCCAGCAGTGCCCACAGGGGTCAATCCTACAATGAGCAGTTCTTC. Amino acid sequence: CASSAHRGQSYNEQFF. The rearrangement joins TRBV27 to TRBJ2-1, with TRBD1 matching over 7 bases. The CDR3 covers 16 residues. V was pared by 5 bases and J by 1 base, with 8 bases of the junction left unmatched. Per germline, CDR1 MNHEY and CDR2 SMNVEV (reference sequence).

The chain combines TRBV12-3 or TRBV12-4 with TRBJ1-6; D gene ambiguous. Trimming pared 7 bases from V and 8 bases from J, leaving 9 bases between. The CDR3 runs to 12 residues. This chain's CDR3 is CASTSGDSPLHF. In DNA form, the CDR3 reads TGTGCCAGCACCAGTGGGGATTCACCCCTCCACTTT.

J is TRBJ1-1 and V is TRBV3-1 (or the pseudogene TRBV3-2); D is undetermined. The V end was cut by 2 bases, the J end by 6 bases, with 10 bases between. Germline lookup yields CDR1 LGHDT and CDR2 YNNKEL (reference sequence). The CDR3 is 13 amino acids. The CDR3 loop reads CASSQMDESEAFF. The CDR3 coding sequence is TGTGCCAGCAGCCAAATGGACGAGTCTGAAGCTTTCTTT.

The V gene is TRBV27, the J gene TRBJ2-3, with TRBD2 matching over 8 bases. Looked up from germline, CDR1 is MNHEY and CDR2 is SMNVEV (reference sequence). The CDR3 extends over 17 amino acids. V trimming: 2 bases; J trimming: 2 bases; junction bases outside the gene matches: 9. CDR3 coding DNA: TGTGCCAGCAGTTTAAAGGGTAGCGGGGAAATCACAGATACGCAGTATTTT. Protein product: CASSLKGSGEITDTQYF.

The chain carries TRBV5-6 and TRBJ1-1, with D tentatively TRBD1 (5 bases). The germline V and J ends were trimmed by 2 bases and 1 base, with 9 bases remaining between them. The length of the CDR3 is 14 residues. Germline V lookup: CDR1 SGHDT, CDR2 YYEEEE. CDR3 nucleotides: TGTGCCAGCAGCTTAGGTACAGGGAACACTGAAGCTTTCTTT. This gives the protein CASSLGTGNTEAFF.

The chain carries TRBV9 and TRBJ1-2; 10 bases fit TRBD1. The CDR3 contains 17 residues. Germline V lookup: CDR1 SGDLS, CDR2 YYNGEE. The trim removed 4 bases at V and 1 base at J, leaving 10 bases unmatched. CDR3 bases: TGTGCCAGCAGCACAACGGGACAGGGGAGGGTTAACTATGGCTACACCTTC. Translating gives CASSTTGQGRVNYGYTF.

The rearrangement uses TRBV2 and TRBJ2-7; the D gene is possibly TRBD1 (5 bases). Trimming removed 6 bases from V and 1 base from J, with 13 bases in between. CDR1 is SNHLY and CDR2 is FYNNEI in the germline V gene. CDR3 size: 14 residues. The chain's CDR3 is CASRPRQSSYEQYF. The DNA for the CDR3 is TGTGCCAGCAGACCGAGACAGAGTTCCTACGAGCAGTACTTC.